The 10 T cell receptor beta chains below all came from one sample that was sequenced in a study of shared clonotypes between healthy human individuals. The naive CD8 subset, CD45RO-negative cells positively selected for CCR7, excluded terminally differentiated effector memory CD45RA+ cells. Produced via immunoSEQ multiplex PCR; TCRdb's table is partial and in-frame only. The sample lists about 2 million clones; roughly 94% were seen once. The sequenced sample consisted of naive CD8+ T cells sorted from blood. These TCRs come from a man younger than 35 in good health.

The chain links TRBV25-1 to TRBJ1-1, with D tentatively TRBD1 (5 bases). This CDR3 is 14 amino acids long. V lost 1 base to trimming and J lost 4 bases, with 10 bases between them. From germline, CDR1 is MGHDK and CDR2 SYGVNS. The CDR3 protein is CASSELGVATEAFF. In DNA, the CDR3 is TGTGCCAGCAGTGAATTAGGGGTGGCCACTGAAGCTTTCTTT.

V usage is TRBV9 and J usage is TRBJ2-7; weak D call: TRBD1 (5 bases). With 4 bases removed from V and 1 base from J, the gap between germline ends came to 12 bases. The CDR3 is 14 residues long. Germline CDR1 and CDR2: SGDLS and YYNGEE. CDR3: CASSFAGQSYEQYF. The CDR3 DNA reads TGTGCCAGCAGCTTTGCAGGACAATCCTACGAGCAGTACTTC.

V and J are TRBV5-1 and TRBJ1-2; 7 bases line up with TRBD1. CDR1 and CDR2 from the germline V gene are SGHRS and YFSETQ. V gave up 4 bases and J gave up 6 bases; unmatched junction bases: 9. This CDR3 comprises 14 residues. This chain's CDR3 is CASSTRQGVDGYTF. As DNA, the CDR3 is TGCGCCAGCAGCACCCGACAGGGTGTGGATGGCTACACCTTC.

This clone is a singleton in its sample. V usage is TRBV4-1 and J usage is TRBJ1-1; D may be TRBD1 (5 bases). The CDR3 has 16 residues. V lost 2 bases, J lost 5 bases, and 18 bases lay in between. CDR1 is MGHRA and CDR2 is YSYEKL in the germline V gene. The CDR3 DNA is TGCGCCAGCAGCCAACCCGACAATTCGAGGGGTACTGAAGCTTTCTTT. This translates into CASSQPDNSRGTEAFF.

The chain joins TRBV6-1 to TRBJ2-3; D is undetermined. V lost 6 bases, J lost 4 bases, and 5 bases lay in between. The CDR3 has 11 amino acids. Germline V CDR1 and CDR2: MNHNS, SASEGT. In nucleotides, the CDR3 is TGTGCCAGCAGCCCAGCAGATACGCAGTATTTT. Protein product: CASSPADTQYF.

V and J are TRBV6-6 and TRBJ2-5; maybe TRBD1 (5 bases). The V gene's germline CDR1 is MNHNY and CDR2 SVGAGI (reference sequence). Deletions cut 6 bases from V and 5 bases from J, with 16 bases between. The CDR3 extends over 14 amino acids. The CDR3 DNA follows: TGTGCCAGCAGCTCAACCACAGGTCTCGAGACCCAGTACTTC. Translated, it gives CASSSTTGLETQYF.

V is TRBV7-9 and J is TRBJ1-1; tentatively, D is TRBD1 (6 bases). Per germline, CDR1 SEHNR and CDR2 FQNEAQ (reference sequence). Trimming left V 4 bases short and J 1 base short, with 13 bases between. The CDR3 is 15 residues long. The CDR3 region is CASSSKGHPNTEAFF. The CDR3 DNA reads as TGTGCCAGCAGCTCCAAGGGACACCCGAACACTGAAGCTTTCTTT.

The chain is built from TRBV4-3 and TRBJ1-4, with 9 bases matching TRBD1. The CDR3 consists of 20 residues. Germline CDR1 LGHNA, CDR2 YSLEER. The junction had 20 bases not matched to a gene; V was cut back by 5 bases and J by 4 bases. The CDR3 nucleotides are TGCGCCAGCAGCTTACCCGGTGGACCGGGACAGGGAGAGGGTAATGAAAAACTGTTTTTT. It encodes CASSLPGGPGQGEGNEKLFF.

The chain recombines TRBV7-9 with TRBJ1-1; TRBD1 is a possible D gene (6 bases). CDR1 is SEHNR and CDR2 is FQNEAQ in the germline V gene (reference sequence). V was cut by 3 bases and J by 0 bases, with 11 bases left in between. The CDR3 covers 15 residues. CDR3: CASSFHGGMNTEAFF. The CDR3 bases are TGTGCCAGCAGCTTCCACGGGGGCATGAACACTGAAGCTTTCTTT. Full variable domain (rest looked up from reference TRBV7-9 and TRBJ1-1): DTGVSQNPRHKITKRGQNVTFRCDPISEHNRLYWYRQTLGQGPEFLTYFQNEAQLEKSRLLSDRFSAERPKGSFSTLEIQRTEQGDSAMYLCASSFHGGMNTEAFFGQGTRLTVV.

The gene calls are TRBV9 and TRBJ2-2, with TRBD1 as a possible D gene (6 bases). This CDR3 has 13 residues. Trimming took 5 bases from V and 4 from J, leaving 9 bases between them. The germline gives CDR1 SGDLS, CDR2 YYNGEE. This CDR3 is CASRGAGTGELFF. CDR3 coding DNA: TGTGCCAGCAGGGGGGCGGGCACCGGGGAGCTGTTTTTT.